This T cell receptor (beta chain) was retrieved from a study of T cell repertoires in cytomegalovirus infection. Looking at the study overall: CMV infection and matching HLA type were both indicated by public TCR beta signatures.

For this clonotype: The antigen remains unidentified.

A single record per CDR3 protein comes from TCRdb applying MiXCR to the reads. In the table there are around 530,000 distinct CDR3 sequences, approximately 15% of which are singletons. Findings and caveats of the study: CMV carriers having the relevant HLA were flagged by cumulative public TCR beta family frequency.

Trimming pared 6 bases from V and 11 bases from J, leaving 28 bases between. The CDR3 sequence is 16 residues long. Per germline, CDR1 SGHTA and CDR2 FQGNSA. This clonotype originated in a human donor in good health (CMV status not recorded). Some clones in this sample may be carry-over from other donors' samples. The chain joins TRBV7-2 to TRBJ2-5; D perhaps matches TRBD2 (6 bases). Material: CD8+ T cells from PBMCs. In DNA, the CDR3 is TGTGCCAGCAGGCCCCCGGAGGGAGGAGGACCAGAGATTCAGTACTTC. It specifies CASRPPEGGGPEIQYF.